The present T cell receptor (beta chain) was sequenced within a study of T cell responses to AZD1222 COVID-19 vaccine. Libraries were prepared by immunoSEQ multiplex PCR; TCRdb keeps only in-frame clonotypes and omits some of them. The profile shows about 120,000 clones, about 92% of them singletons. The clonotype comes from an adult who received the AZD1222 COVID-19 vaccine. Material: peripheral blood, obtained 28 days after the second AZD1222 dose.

The CDR3 spells CASSVSGSYTGELFF. For the CDR3, the DNA is TGTGCCAGCAGCGTATCAGGTTCCTACACCGGGGAGCTGTTTTTT. The gene calls are TRBV13 and TRBJ2-2, with D unresolved. Germline loops: CDR1 PRHDT, CDR2 FYEKMQ (reference sequence). V dropped 5 bases and J dropped 3 bases, with 13 bases sitting between them. This CDR3 has 15 residues.